This TCR beta chain was profiled in a study of CD8+ T cells in alopecia areata. Study context: Treated patients swallowed 5 to 10 mg of oral tofacitinib twice daily. Overall study results and limits: Scalp clonality dropped significantly under tofacitinib, as did expanded CD8+ top-100 clones. In lesional scalp, particularly from alopecia totalis/universalis, clonality was higher than in normal scalp. In scalp and blood, many expanded lesional clones persisted during tofacitinib.

Once RNA had been extracted, it was reverse transcribed into cDNA to act as the sequencing template. Sequenced by immunoSEQ multiplex PCR; TCRdb stores in-frame clones only, minus some. The sample carries fewer than 100,000 clones, about 71% recorded once. Sample treatment: oral pan-JAK inhibitor, 5-10 mg twice daily. Comment on this clone: No antigen is known for it.

The junction had 2 bases not matched to a gene; V was cut back by 0 bases and J by 8 bases. Germline assignment: CDR1 MNHEY and CDR2 SVGAGI. CDR3 size: 15 residues. The J gene is TRBJ1-6, the V gene TRBV6-5; 9 bases line up with TRBD1. This clonotype was sampled from a human donor with alopecia areata. The specimen comprised CD8+ T cells sorted from blood, sampled at approximately week 44, from a patient treated with tofacitinib. The CDR3 loop is CASSYSTGGDSPLHF. The CDR3 DNA reads TGTGCCAGCAGTTACTCGACAGGGGGTGATTCACCCCTCCACTTT.